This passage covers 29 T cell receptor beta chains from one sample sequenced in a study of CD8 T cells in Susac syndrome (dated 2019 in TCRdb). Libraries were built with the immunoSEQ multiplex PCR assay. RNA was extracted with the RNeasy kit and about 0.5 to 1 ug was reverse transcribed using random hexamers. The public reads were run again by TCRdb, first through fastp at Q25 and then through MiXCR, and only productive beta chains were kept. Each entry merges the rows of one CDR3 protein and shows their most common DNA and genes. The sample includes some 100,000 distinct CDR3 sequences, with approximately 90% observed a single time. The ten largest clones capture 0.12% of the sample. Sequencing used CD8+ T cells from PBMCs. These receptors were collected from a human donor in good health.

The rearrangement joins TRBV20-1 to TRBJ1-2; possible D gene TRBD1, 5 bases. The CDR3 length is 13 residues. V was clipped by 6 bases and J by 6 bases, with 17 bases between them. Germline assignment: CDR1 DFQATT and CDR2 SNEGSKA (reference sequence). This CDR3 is CSALDTIIDGYTF. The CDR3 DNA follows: TGCAGTGCCTTGGACACAATAATCGATGGCTACACCTTC.

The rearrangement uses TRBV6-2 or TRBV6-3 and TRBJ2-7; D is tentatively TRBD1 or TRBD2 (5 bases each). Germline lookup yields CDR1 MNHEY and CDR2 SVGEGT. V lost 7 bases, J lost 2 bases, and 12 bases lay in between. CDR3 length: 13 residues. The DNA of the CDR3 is TGTGCCAGCAAGGCAGGGAGACCCTACGAGCAGTACTTC. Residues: CASKAGRPYEQYF.

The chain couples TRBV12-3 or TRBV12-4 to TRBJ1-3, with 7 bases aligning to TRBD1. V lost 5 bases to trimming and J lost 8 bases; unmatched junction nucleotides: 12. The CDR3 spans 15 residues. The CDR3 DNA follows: TGTGCCAGCAGTCCGTCGGACAGGACCAGGGACACCATATATTTT. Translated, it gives CASSPSDRTRDTIYF.

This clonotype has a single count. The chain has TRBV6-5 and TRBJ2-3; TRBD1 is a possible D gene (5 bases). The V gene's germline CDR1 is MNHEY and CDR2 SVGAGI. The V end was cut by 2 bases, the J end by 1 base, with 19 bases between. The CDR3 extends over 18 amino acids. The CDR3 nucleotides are TGTGCCAGCAGTTACGCGATAGGGGTCCTCACCGGCACAGATACGCAGTATTTT. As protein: CASSYAIGVLTGTDTQYF.

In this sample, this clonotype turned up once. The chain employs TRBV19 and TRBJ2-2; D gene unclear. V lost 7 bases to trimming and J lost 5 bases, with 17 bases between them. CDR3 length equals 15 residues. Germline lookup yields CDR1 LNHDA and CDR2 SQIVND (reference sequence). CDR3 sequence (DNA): TGTGCCAGTACGGCGGTCGTGAAAGGGACCGGGGAGCTGTTTTTT. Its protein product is CASTAVVKGTGELFF.

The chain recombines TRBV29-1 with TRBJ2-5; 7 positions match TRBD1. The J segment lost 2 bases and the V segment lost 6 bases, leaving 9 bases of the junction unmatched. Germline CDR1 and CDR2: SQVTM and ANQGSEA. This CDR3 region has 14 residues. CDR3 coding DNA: TGCAGCGTCTCCTCCTGGGACAGTCAAGAGACCCAGTACTTC. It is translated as CSVSSWDSQETQYF.

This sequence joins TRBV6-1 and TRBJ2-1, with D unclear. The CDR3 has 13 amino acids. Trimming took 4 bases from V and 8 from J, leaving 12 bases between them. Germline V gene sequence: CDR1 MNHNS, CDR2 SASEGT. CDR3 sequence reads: CASSAILWYEQFF. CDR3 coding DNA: TGTGCCAGCAGTGCTATCCTGTGGTATGAGCAGTTCTTC.

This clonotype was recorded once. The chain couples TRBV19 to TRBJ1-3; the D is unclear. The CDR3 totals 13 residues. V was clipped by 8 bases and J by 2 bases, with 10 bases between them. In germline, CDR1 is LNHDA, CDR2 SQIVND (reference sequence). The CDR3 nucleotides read TGTGCCAGTTCTGGCCAGGCTGGAAACACCATATATTTT. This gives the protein CASSGQAGNTIYF.

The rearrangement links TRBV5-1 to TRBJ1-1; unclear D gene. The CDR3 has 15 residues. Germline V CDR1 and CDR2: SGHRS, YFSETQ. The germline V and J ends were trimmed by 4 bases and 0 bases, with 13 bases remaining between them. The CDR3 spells CASSERQGMNTEAFF. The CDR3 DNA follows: TGCGCCAGCAGCGAACGACAAGGAATGAACACTGAAGCTTTCTTT.

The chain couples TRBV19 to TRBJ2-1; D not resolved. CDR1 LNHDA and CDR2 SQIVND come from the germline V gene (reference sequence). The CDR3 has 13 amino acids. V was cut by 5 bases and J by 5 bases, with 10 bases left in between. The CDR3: CASSSREDNEQFF. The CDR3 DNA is TGTGCCAGTAGTTCAAGAGAAGACAATGAGCAGTTCTTC. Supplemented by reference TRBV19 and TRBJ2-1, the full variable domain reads DGGITQSPKYLFRKEGQNVTLSCEQNLNHDAMYWYRQDPGQGLRLIYYSQIVNDFQKGDIAEGYSVSREKKESFPLTVTSAQKNPTAFYLCASSSREDNEQFFGPGTRLTVL.

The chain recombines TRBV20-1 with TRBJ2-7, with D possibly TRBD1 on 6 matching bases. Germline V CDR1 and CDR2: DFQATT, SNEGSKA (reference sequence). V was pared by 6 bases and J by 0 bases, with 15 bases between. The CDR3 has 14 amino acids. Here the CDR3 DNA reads TGCAGTGCCGCCGGGACACAGAGCTCCTACGAGCAGTACTTC. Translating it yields CSAAGTQSSYEQYF.

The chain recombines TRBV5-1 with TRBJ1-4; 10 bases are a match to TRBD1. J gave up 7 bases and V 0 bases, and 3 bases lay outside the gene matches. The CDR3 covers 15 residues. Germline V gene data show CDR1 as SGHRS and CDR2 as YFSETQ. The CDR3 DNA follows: TGCGCCAGCAGCTTGGAGGGACAGGGGTTTGAAAAACTGTTTTTT. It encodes CASSLEGQGFEKLFF. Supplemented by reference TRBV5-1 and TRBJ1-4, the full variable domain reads KAGVTQTPRYLIKTRGQQVTLSCSPISGHRSVSWYQQTPGQGLQFLFEYFSETQRNKGNFPGRFSGRQFSNSRSEMNVSTLELGDSALYLCASSLEGQGFEKLFFGSGTQLSVL.

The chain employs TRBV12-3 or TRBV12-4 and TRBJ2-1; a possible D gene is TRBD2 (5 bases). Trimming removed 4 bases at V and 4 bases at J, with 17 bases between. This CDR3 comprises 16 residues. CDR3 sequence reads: CASSSTVQDSYNEQFF. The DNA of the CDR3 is TGTGCCAGCAGTTCAACCGTGCAGGACTCATACAATGAGCAGTTCTTC.

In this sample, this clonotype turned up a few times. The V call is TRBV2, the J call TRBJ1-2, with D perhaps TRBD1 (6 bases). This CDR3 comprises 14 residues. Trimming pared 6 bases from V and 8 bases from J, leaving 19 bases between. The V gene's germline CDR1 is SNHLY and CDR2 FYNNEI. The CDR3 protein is CASRRSEGGDGYTF. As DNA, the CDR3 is TGTGCCAGCAGACGAAGCGAGGGGGGGGACGGCTACACCTTC. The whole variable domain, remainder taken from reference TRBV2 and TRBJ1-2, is EPEVTQTPSHQVTQMGQEVILRCVPISNHLYFYWYRQILGQKVEFLVSFYNNEISEKSEIFDDQFSVERPDGSNFTLKIRSTKLEDSAMYFCASRRSEGGDGYTFGSGTRLTVV.

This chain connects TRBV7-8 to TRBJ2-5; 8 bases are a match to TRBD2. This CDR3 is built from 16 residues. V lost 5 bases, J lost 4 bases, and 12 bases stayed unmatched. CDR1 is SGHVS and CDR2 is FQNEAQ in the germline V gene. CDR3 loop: CASSAVSAGARETQYF. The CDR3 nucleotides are TGTGCCAGCAGCGCCGTTTCAGCGGGGGCCCGAGAGACCCAGTACTTC. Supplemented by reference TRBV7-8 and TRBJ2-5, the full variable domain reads GAGVSQSPRYKVAKRGQDVALRCDPISGHVSLFWYQQALGQGPEFLTYFQNEAQLDKSGLPSDRFFAERPEGSVSTLKIQRTQQEDSAVYLCASSAVSAGARETQYFGPGTRLLVL.

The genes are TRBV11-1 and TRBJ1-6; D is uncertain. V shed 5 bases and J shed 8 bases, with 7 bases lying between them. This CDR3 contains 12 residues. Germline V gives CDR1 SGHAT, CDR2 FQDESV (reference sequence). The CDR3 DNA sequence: TGTGCCAGCAGCCTAACCGATTCACCCCTCCACTTT. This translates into CASSLTDSPLHF.

CDR3 region: CSVELAGGSWRARGNEQFF. In nucleotides, the CDR3 is TGCAGCGTTGAATTGGCTGGAGGCAGCTGGAGGGCGCGGGGCAATGAGCAGTTCTTC. The rearrangement joins TRBV29-1 to TRBJ2-1; perhaps TRBD2 as D (6 bases). Germline V gene data show CDR1 as SQVTM and CDR2 as ANQGSEA. Trimming removed 2 bases from V and 6 bases from J, with 29 bases in between. The length of the CDR3 is 19 residues.

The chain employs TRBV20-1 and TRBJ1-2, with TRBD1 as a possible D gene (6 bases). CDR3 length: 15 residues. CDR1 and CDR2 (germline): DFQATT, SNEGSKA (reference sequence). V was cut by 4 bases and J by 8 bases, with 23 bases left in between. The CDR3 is CSATRKPTGSGGYTF. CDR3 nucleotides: TGCAGTGCTACGAGGAAACCTACAGGGTCCGGCGGCTACACCTTC.

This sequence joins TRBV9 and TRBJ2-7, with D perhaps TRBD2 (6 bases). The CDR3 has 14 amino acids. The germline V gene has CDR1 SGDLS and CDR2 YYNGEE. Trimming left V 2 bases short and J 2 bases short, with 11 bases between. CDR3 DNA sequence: TGTGCCAGCAGCGTGGAAGCGGGTCCCTACGAGCAGTACTTC. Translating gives CASSVEAGPYEQYF.

The DNA for the CDR3 is TGTGCCAGCAGCTTATTCGTGGGGATGAATCAGCCCCAGCATTTT. This encodes CASSLFVGMNQPQHF. The chain carries TRBV7-2 and TRBJ1-5; D is unresolved. CDR1 and CDR2 (germline): SGHTA, FQGNSA. The CDR3 totals 15 residues. Trimming left V 2 bases short and J 4 bases short, with 12 bases between. Variable domain in full (rest from reference TRBV7-2 and TRBJ1-5): GAGVSQSPSNKVTEKGKDVELRCDPISGHTALYWYRQSLGQGLEFLIYFQGNSAPDKSGLPSDRFSAERTGGSVSTLTIQRTQQEDSAVYLCASSLFVGMNQPQHFGDGTRLSIL.

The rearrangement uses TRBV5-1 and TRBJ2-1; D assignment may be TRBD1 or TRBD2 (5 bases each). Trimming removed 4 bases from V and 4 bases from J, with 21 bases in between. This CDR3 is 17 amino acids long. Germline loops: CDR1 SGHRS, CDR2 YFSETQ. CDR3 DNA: TGCGCCAGCAGCGAAGGAACCGGGACGGGGATGTACAATGAGCAGTTCTTC. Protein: CASSEGTGTGMYNEQFF.

The chain's CDR3 is CASSDRGRLDTQYF. The CDR3 coding sequence is TGTGCCAGCAGCGACAGGGGGCGCTTAGATACGCAGTATTTT. V is TRBV2 and J is TRBJ2-3; 10 nucleotides align to TRBD1. Germline lookup yields CDR1 SNHLY and CDR2 FYNNEI. CDR3 length equals 14 residues. The trim removed 6 bases at V and 5 bases at J, leaving 5 bases unmatched.

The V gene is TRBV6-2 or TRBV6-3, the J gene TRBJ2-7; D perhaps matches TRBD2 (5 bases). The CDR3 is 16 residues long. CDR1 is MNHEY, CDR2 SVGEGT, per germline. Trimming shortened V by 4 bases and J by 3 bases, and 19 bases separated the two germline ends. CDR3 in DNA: TGTGCCAGCAGTTCCCGGACTGCAAATACCTTCTACGAGCAGTACTTC. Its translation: CASSSRTANTFYEQYF.

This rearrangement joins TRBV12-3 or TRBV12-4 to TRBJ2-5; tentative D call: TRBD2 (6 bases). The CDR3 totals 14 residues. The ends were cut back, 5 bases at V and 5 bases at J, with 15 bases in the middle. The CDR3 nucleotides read TGTGCCAGCAGTCCAGCGGGTTCACCGGAGACCCAGTACTTC. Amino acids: CASSPAGSPETQYF.

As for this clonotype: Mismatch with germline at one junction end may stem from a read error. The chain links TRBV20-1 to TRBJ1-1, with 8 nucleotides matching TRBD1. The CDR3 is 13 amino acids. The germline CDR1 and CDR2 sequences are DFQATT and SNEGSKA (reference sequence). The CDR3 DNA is TGCAGTGCTGGAGACAGGGGGAACACTGAAGCTTTCTTT. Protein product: CSAGDRGNTEAFF.

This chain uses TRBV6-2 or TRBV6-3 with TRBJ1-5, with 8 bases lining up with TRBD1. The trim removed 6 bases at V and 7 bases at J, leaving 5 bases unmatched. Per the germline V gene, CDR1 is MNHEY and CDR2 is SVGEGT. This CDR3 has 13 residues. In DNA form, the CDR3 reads TGTGCCAGCAGAAGCGACAGGGGCCAGCCCCAGCATTTT. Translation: CASRSDRGQPQHF.

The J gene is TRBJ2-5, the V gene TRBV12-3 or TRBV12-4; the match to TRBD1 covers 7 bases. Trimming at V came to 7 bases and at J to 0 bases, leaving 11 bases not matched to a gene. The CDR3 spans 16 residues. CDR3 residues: CASNRIPGQYQETQYF. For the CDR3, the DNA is TGTGCCAGCAACAGAATACCGGGACAGTACCAAGAGACCCAGTACTTC.

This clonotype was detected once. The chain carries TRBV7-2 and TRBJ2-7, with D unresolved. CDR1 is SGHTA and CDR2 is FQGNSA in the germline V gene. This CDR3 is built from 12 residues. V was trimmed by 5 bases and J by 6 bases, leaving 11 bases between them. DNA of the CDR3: TGTGCCAGCAGCGCCGAGGTGGGCGAGCAGTACTTC. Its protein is CASSAEVGEQYF.

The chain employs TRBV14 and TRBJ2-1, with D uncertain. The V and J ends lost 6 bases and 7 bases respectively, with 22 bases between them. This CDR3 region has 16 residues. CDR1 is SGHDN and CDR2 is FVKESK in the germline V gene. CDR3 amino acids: CASSPLGKSLWNEQFF. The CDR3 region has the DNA TGTGCCAGCAGTCCCTTGGGGAAAAGCCTATGGAATGAGCAGTTCTTC.